These T cell receptor beta chains were read from a single sample in a study of CD8 T cells in Susac syndrome. TCRdb re-analysed the immunoSEQ multiplex PCR reads in MiXCR, keeping a single row per CDR3 protein. The sample lists about 90,000 distinct CDR3 sequences, 90% to 97% occurring once. The specimen sequenced was CD8+ T cells from PBMCs. Receptors were obtained from a human donor with Susac syndrome. The CDR3 runs from the conserved cysteine through the conserved F or W. Each record gives: V gene, J gene, clone size, D gene, CDR3 protein, CDR3 DNA. A D gene is named only where the DNA matches it firmly. The size of a clone is reported for some rows only, either as once, few or many, or as a class for expanded clones.

v_call: TRBV10-3
j_call: TRBJ2-7
clone_size: .
d_call: .
cdr3_aa: CAITESVISYEQYF
cdr3_nt: TGTGCCATCACTGAGTCAGTTATCTCCTACGAGCAGTACTTC

v_call: TRBV19
j_call: TRBJ1-1
clone_size: .
d_call: .
cdr3_aa: CASSIGGERHTEAFF
cdr3_nt: TGTGCCAGTAGTATCGGTGGCGAGCGGCACACTGAAGCTTTCTTT

v_call: TRBV20-1
j_call: TRBJ2-3
clone_size: .
d_call: .
cdr3_aa: CSARLSSYPTDTQYF
cdr3_nt: TGCAGTGCTAGGCTTAGCTCCTACCCCACAGATACGCAGTATTTT

v_call: TRBV3-1
j_call: TRBJ1-2
clone_size: .
d_call: .
cdr3_aa: CASSQEVGDYGYTF
cdr3_nt: TGTGCCAGCAGCCAAGAAGTGGGGGACTATGGCTACACCTTC

v_call: TRBV14
j_call: TRBJ1-4
clone_size: .
d_call: TRBD1
cdr3_aa: CASSQPDRDGEKLFF
cdr3_nt: TGTGCCAGCAGCCAACCTGACAGGGACGGCGAAAAACTGTTTTTT

v_call: TRBV27
j_call: TRBJ1-2
clone_size: .
d_call: .
cdr3_aa: CASSSAVSGANGYTF
cdr3_nt: TGTGCCAGCAGTTCGGCCGTGTCGGGGGCGAACGGCTACACCTTC

v_call: TRBV7-9
j_call: TRBJ2-2
clone_size: .
d_call: .
cdr3_aa: CASAPGTGELFF
cdr3_nt: TGTGCCAGCGCCCCGGGGACCGGGGAGCTGTTTTTT

v_call: TRBV29-1
j_call: TRBJ1-2
clone_size: .
d_call: TRBD1
cdr3_aa: CSVDSTGDGYTF
cdr3_nt: TGCAGCGTTGACTCGACAGGGGATGGCTACACCTTC

v_call: TRBV28
j_call: TRBJ2-7
clone_size: .
d_call: .
cdr3_aa: CASGYQDLSYEQYF
cdr3_nt: TGTGCCAGCGGATATCAGGACTTATCCTACGAGCAGTACTTC

v_call: TRBV12-3/TRBV12-4
j_call: TRBJ1-5
clone_size: .
d_call: .
cdr3_aa: CASSFQGNQPQHF
cdr3_nt: TGTGCCAGCAGTTTTCAGGGGAATCAGCCCCAGCATTTT

v_call: TRBV27
j_call: TRBJ1-5
clone_size: .
d_call: .
cdr3_aa: CASSLVRHSNQPQHF
cdr3_nt: TGTGCCAGCAGTTTGGTGCGGCATAGCAATCAGCCCCAGCATTTT

v_call: TRBV30
j_call: TRBJ1-2
clone_size: .
d_call: .
cdr3_aa: CAWSRQGPPGYGYTF
cdr3_nt: TGTGCCTGGAGTAGGCAGGGGCCCCCCGGCTATGGCTACACCTTC

v_call: TRBV20-1
j_call: TRBJ1-2
clone_size: once
d_call: .
cdr3_aa: CSAPNPAYPGSANYGYTF
cdr3_nt: TGCAGTGCTCCCAACCCCGCCTACCCAGGTTCGGCTAACTATGGCTACACCTTC

v_call: TRBV7-9
j_call: TRBJ2-1
clone_size: .
d_call: .
cdr3_aa: CASSPRDGRYNEQFF
cdr3_nt: TGTGCCAGCAGCCCCCGGGATGGCCGCTACAATGAGCAGTTCTTC

v_call: TRBV6-6
j_call: TRBJ2-2
clone_size: .
d_call: TRBD1
cdr3_aa: CASRSGGNTGELFF
cdr3_nt: TGTGCCAGCCGTTCAGGGGGTAACACCGGGGAGCTGTTTTTT

v_call: TRBV7-2
j_call: TRBJ2-7
clone_size: .
d_call: .
cdr3_aa: CASSSQGPYEQYF
cdr3_nt: TGTGCCAGCAGCTCACAGGGACCCTACGAGCAGTACTTC

v_call: TRBV3-1
j_call: TRBJ1-5
clone_size: .
d_call: .
cdr3_aa: CASSQDGSGTAQHF
cdr3_nt: TGTGCCAGCAGCCAGGACGGGAGCGGGACGGCCCAGCATTTT

v_call: TRBV12-5
j_call: TRBJ2-5
clone_size: .
d_call: .
cdr3_aa: CASGLPETQYF
cdr3_nt: TGTGCTAGTGGTTTGCCGGAGACCCAGTACTTC

v_call: TRBV11-1
j_call: TRBJ2-1
clone_size: .
d_call: .
cdr3_aa: CASSPRTEYNEQFF
cdr3_nt: TGTGCCAGCAGCCCCCGGACAGAGTACAATGAGCAGTTCTTC

v_call: TRBV5-6
j_call: TRBJ2-7
clone_size: .
d_call: .
cdr3_aa: CASSWTEGGEQYF
cdr3_nt: TGTGCCAGCAGCTGGACGGAGGGGGGCGAGCAGTACTTC

v_call: TRBV7-3
j_call: TRBJ1-1
clone_size: once
d_call: .
cdr3_aa: CASSLGYGTEAFF
cdr3_nt: TGTGCCAGCAGCTTGGGGTATGGCACTGAAGCTTTCTTT

v_call: TRBV20-1
j_call: TRBJ2-5
clone_size: .
d_call: .
cdr3_aa: CSARDRRGAGETQYF
cdr3_nt: TGCAGTGCTAGAGATCGGAGGGGCGCGGGAGAGACCCAGTACTTC

v_call: TRBV20-1
j_call: TRBJ2-7
clone_size: .
d_call: .
cdr3_aa: CSARQLPGEQYF
cdr3_nt: TGCAGTGCTCGACAGCTCCCTGGCGAGCAGTACTTC

v_call: TRBV20-1
j_call: TRBJ2-1
clone_size: .
d_call: TRBD1
cdr3_aa: CSASQGQGYEQFF
cdr3_nt: TGCAGTGCTAGTCAGGGACAGGGCTATGAGCAGTTCTTC

v_call: TRBV20-1
j_call: TRBJ2-6
clone_size: .
d_call: TRBD2
cdr3_aa: CSARDPMGRGDPNVLTF
cdr3_nt: TGCAGTGCTAGGGACCCTATGGGGCGGGGGGACCCCAACGTCCTGACTTTC

v_call: TRBV20-1
j_call: TRBJ1-5
clone_size: .
d_call: TRBD1
cdr3_aa: CSARGSRREQPQHF
cdr3_nt: TGCAGTGCCAGGGGGAGTCGACGGGAACAGCCCCAGCATTTT

v_call: TRBV30
j_call: TRBJ2-7
clone_size: .
d_call: .
cdr3_aa: CAWSSTPYEQYF
cdr3_nt: TGTGCCTGGAGTTCGACACCCTACGAGCAGTACTTC

v_call: TRBV20-1
j_call: TRBJ1-2
clone_size: once
d_call: .
cdr3_aa: CSALSPGLPSYTF
cdr3_nt: TGCAGTGCTCTCTCTCCCGGGCTCCCTAGCTACACCTTC

v_call: TRBV27
j_call: TRBJ2-1
clone_size: .
d_call: .
cdr3_aa: CASTGLSDEQFF
cdr3_nt: TGTGCCAGCACCGGTTTATCGGATGAGCAGTTCTTC

v_call: TRBV6-5
j_call: TRBJ1-1
clone_size: .
d_call: .
cdr3_aa: CASSYVSGNTEAFF
cdr3_nt: TGTGCCAGCAGTTACGTTTCGGGGAACACTGAAGCTTTCTTT

v_call: TRBV15
j_call: TRBJ1-2
clone_size: .
d_call: TRBD1
cdr3_aa: CATSRGGQALYGYTF
cdr3_nt: TGTGCCACCAGCAGAGGTGGACAGGCCCTCTATGGCTACACCTTC

v_call: TRBV7-9
j_call: TRBJ2-7
clone_size: .
d_call: .
cdr3_aa: CASSSDRTYEQYF
cdr3_nt: TGTGCCAGCAGCTCAGACAGGACCTACGAGCAGTACTTC

v_call: TRBV20-1
j_call: TRBJ1-2
clone_size: .
d_call: .
cdr3_aa: CSAREVGELGYTF
cdr3_nt: TGCAGTGCTAGAGAGGTGGGCGAGCTTGGCTACACCTTC

v_call: TRBV12-3/TRBV12-4
j_call: TRBJ2-1
clone_size: once
d_call: TRBD1
cdr3_aa: CASSLSWFGQGVAEQFF
cdr3_nt: TGTGCCAGCAGTTTATCTTGGTTCGGACAGGGGGTTGCTGAGCAGTTCTTC

v_call: TRBV20-1
j_call: TRBJ1-5
clone_size: .
d_call: .
cdr3_aa: CSASGSNQPQHF
cdr3_nt: TGCAGTGCTTCAGGGAGCAATCAGCCCCAGCATTTT

v_call: TRBV9
j_call: TRBJ2-1
clone_size: .
d_call: TRBD1
cdr3_aa: CASSSGQGGNEQFF
cdr3_nt: TGTGCCAGCAGTTCGGGACAGGGGGGCAATGAGCAGTTCTTC

v_call: TRBV5-6
j_call: TRBJ2-3
clone_size: .
d_call: .
cdr3_aa: CASSDTRVTDTQYF
cdr3_nt: TGTGCCAGCAGCGACACCAGAGTCACAGATACGCAGTATTTT

v_call: TRBV12-3/TRBV12-4
j_call: TRBJ1-1
clone_size: .
d_call: .
cdr3_aa: CASSFSGNTEAFF
cdr3_nt: TGTGCCAGCAGTTTTTCGGGGAACACTGAAGCTTTCTTT

v_call: TRBV4-3
j_call: TRBJ1-5
clone_size: .
d_call: .
cdr3_aa: CASSQEVRQPQHF
cdr3_nt: TGCGCCAGCAGCCAAGAGGTCCGGCAGCCCCAGCATTTT

v_call: TRBV12-3/TRBV12-4
j_call: TRBJ1-5
clone_size: few
d_call: .
cdr3_aa: CASSPFRQPQHF
cdr3_nt: TGTGCCAGCAGTCCATTTCGGCAGCCCCAGCATTTT

v_call: TRBV6-7
j_call: TRBJ2-6
clone_size: .
d_call: TRBD1
cdr3_aa: CASSYSRGPGANVLTF
cdr3_nt: TGTGCCAGCAGTTATAGCAGGGGGCCTGGGGCCAACGTCCTGACTTTC

v_call: TRBV20-1
j_call: TRBJ1-3
clone_size: .
d_call: .
cdr3_aa: CSARVPGPDTIYF
cdr3_nt: TGCAGTGCTAGAGTCCCGGGACCCGACACCATATATTTT

v_call: TRBV20-1
j_call: TRBJ1-6
clone_size: .
d_call: .
cdr3_aa: CSARFLLNSPLHF
cdr3_nt: TGCAGTGCTAGGTTCCTGTTGAATTCACCCCTCCACTTT

v_call: TRBV6-2/TRBV6-3
j_call: TRBJ1-1
clone_size: .
d_call: .
cdr3_aa: CASSPFGTPGAEAFF
cdr3_nt: TGTGCCAGCAGTCCCTTCGGAACCCCTGGAGCAGAAGCTTTCTTT

v_call: TRBV4-3
j_call: TRBJ1-5
clone_size: .
d_call: .
cdr3_aa: CASSQEVTGIGQPQHF
cdr3_nt: TGCGCCAGCAGCCAAGAAGTGACCGGGATAGGGCAGCCCCAGCATTTT

v_call: TRBV6-6
j_call: TRBJ1-1
clone_size: .
d_call: .
cdr3_aa: CASSWTFEAFF
cdr3_nt: TGTGCCAGCAGTTGGACATTTGAAGCTTTCTTT

v_call: TRBV4-3
j_call: TRBJ2-7
clone_size: .
d_call: TRBD2
cdr3_aa: CASSHQRGGAYEQYF
cdr3_nt: TGCGCCAGCAGCCACCAGCGGGGGGGGGCCTACGAGCAGTACTTC

v_call: TRBV3-1
j_call: TRBJ2-7
clone_size: .
d_call: TRBD1
cdr3_aa: CASSQDRQGYEQYF
cdr3_nt: TGTGCCAGCAGCCAAGATAGACAGGGCTACGAGCAGTACTTC

v_call: TRBV20-1
j_call: TRBJ1-2
clone_size: .
d_call: TRBD1
cdr3_aa: CSATTGDGGAGYTF
cdr3_nt: TGCAGTGCTACTACAGGGGATGGCGGTGCTGGCTACACCTTC

v_call: TRBV12-3/TRBV12-4
j_call: TRBJ2-2
clone_size: once
d_call: .
cdr3_aa: CASSVNRGGTGELFF
cdr3_nt: TGTGCCAGCAGTGTTAACAGGGGGGGCACCGGGGAGCTGTTTTTT

v_call: TRBV12-3/TRBV12-4
j_call: TRBJ1-4
clone_size: .
d_call: TRBD1
cdr3_aa: CASSSGQGASEKLFF
cdr3_nt: TGTGCCAGCAGTTCCGGACAGGGGGCAAGTGAAAAACTGTTTTTT

v_call: TRBV21-1
j_call: TRBJ2-7
clone_size: .
d_call: .
cdr3_aa: CASSKGGRGNEQYF
cdr3_nt: TGTGCCAGCAGCAAAGGTGGCAGGGGGAACGAGCAGTACTTC

v_call: TRBV11-2
j_call: TRBJ1-5
clone_size: once
d_call: .
cdr3_aa: CASSLDGAYSNQPQHF
cdr3_nt: TGTGCCAGCAGCTTAGATGGAGCTTATAGCAATCAGCCCCAGCATTTT